Shown below are 27 T cell receptor gamma chains from a single sample sequenced in a study of gamma delta lymphoproliferative disorders and STAT genes. TCRdb reprocessed the multiplex PCR reads using CATT. Found here are a few thousand gamma-chain clones, under 9% of them singletons; the top ten hold approximately 3%. The receptor sequences were amplified from genomic DNA of peripheral blood mononuclear cells. The sample was blood. The receptors here all came from a human donor in good health.

This clone was observed at least ten times. The chain has TRGV2 and TRGJ1 or TRGJ2. Here the J gene was assigned by germline matching of the DNA, as TCRdb has none. Trimming cost V 8 bases and J 3 bases; bases outside gene matches: 7. CDR3 length equals 12 residues. The germline V gene has CDR1 EGSNGY and CDR2 YDSYNSKV. The CDR3 loop reads CATFLGYYKKLF. The CDR3 DNA is TGTGCCACCTTCCTAGGTTATTATAAGAAACTCTTT.

In this sample, this clone turned up many times. V is TRGV4 and J is TRGJ1 or TRGJ2. TCRdb is silent on the J gene; assignment here came from matching the DNA to germline. The CDR3 consists of 14 residues. Trimming cost V 2 bases and J 0 bases; bases outside gene matches: 4. Germline V gene data show CDR1 as EGSTGY and CDR2 as YDSYTSSV. The CDR3 DNA follows: TGTGCCACCTGGGATGACTCGAATTATTATAAGAAACTCTTT. Translated: CATWDDSNYYKKLF.

This clone is medium-sized (0.01 to 0.1%). Within the sample, other DNA sequences also encode this same CDR3. Here the CDR3 reads CATWDGPYTTGWFKIF. CDR3 sequence (DNA): TGTGCCACCTGGGACGGGCCTTATACCACTGGTTGGTTCAAGATATTT. The V call is TRGV2, the J call TRGJP1. The J gene, absent from TCRdb, was called here by matching the DNA to germline. The junction had 4 bases not matched to a gene; V was cut back by 0 bases and J by 0 bases. The CDR3 has 16 residues. Germline values: CDR1 EGSNGY, CDR2 YDSYNSKV.

This clone was seen many times. This sequence joins TRGV9 and TRGJ1 or TRGJ2. The J gene comes from matching the DNA to germline here; TCRdb lacks it. Germline V gives CDR1 GITISATS, CDR2 ISYDGTV (reference sequence). The CDR3 consists of 14 residues. V lost 0 bases, J lost 7 bases, and 9 bases stayed unmatched. Here the CDR3 DNA reads TGTGCCTTGTGGGAGGTGCGGTTTGGGTATAAGAAACTCTTT. This sequence encodes CALWEVRFGYKKLF.

This clone ranks as medium-sized (0.01 to 0.1%). Just one base apart from a much larger clone, this may be a read error. The V and J genes are TRGV10 and TRGJ1 or TRGJ2. The J gene, absent from TCRdb, was called here by matching the DNA to germline. TRGV10 is marked as an open reading frame, function uncertain. V shed 8 bases, J shed 4 bases, and the junction held 3 bases outside the gene matches. CDR3 length: 11 amino acids. This chain's CDR3 is CAAWEYYKKLF. CDR3 nucleotide sequence: TGTGCTGCGTGGGAATATTATAAGAAACTCTTT.

This clone has a count of ten or more. The chain couples TRGV2 to TRGJ1 or TRGJ2. TCRdb offers no J gene call, so here the DNA was matched to germline to obtain one. Trimming took 3 bases from V and 4 from J; bases not matched to a gene: 0. The CDR3 consists of 11 residues. CDR1 is EGSNGY and CDR2 is YDSYNSKV in the germline V gene. The DNA for the CDR3 is TGTGCCACCTGGGACTATTATAAGAAACTCTTT. Residues: CATWDYYKKLF.

This clone was detected only once. The chain carries TRGV11 and TRGJ1 or TRGJ2. In the absence of a J gene in TCRdb, the DNA was matched to germline to assign it here. TRGV11 is an ORF, with its function uncertain. This CDR3 comprises 13 residues. J was trimmed by 12 bases and V by 0 bases; bases with no gene match: 8. The CDR3 is CACWIRHLRWKLF. The CDR3 DNA is TGTGCCTGCTGGATTAGGCACCTAAGATGGAAACTCTTT.

This clone has a count of ten or more. The DNA is left out, because the CDR3 cannot be placed on it with certainty; the CDR3 is given as TCRdb lists it. Other DNA sequences in this specimen translate into the identical CDR3. The CDR3: CTTVPAGFTPNKKLF. No J gene was called, and the V gene is TRGV11. TRGV11 is an ORF for which the function is uncertain. The CDR3 sequence runs 15 residues, both termini included.

The table lists this clone with many counts. This sample includes further DNA sequences coding for the same CDR3. This rearrangement joins TRGV2 to TRGJ1 or TRGJ2. The J gene was missing in TCRdb and was found by matching the end of the DNA to germline. Germline lookup yields CDR1 EGSNGY and CDR2 YDSYNSKV. This CDR3 is 13 amino acids long. The junction had 4 bases not matched to a gene; V was cut back by 0 bases and J by 5 bases. The CDR3 DNA sequence: TGTGCCACCTGGGACGGGCGTAATTATAAGAAACTCTTT. Protein: CATWDGRNYKKLF.

By sample fraction, this clone is medium-sized. This chain connects TRGV3 to TRGJP2. TCRdb records no J gene; here it was assigned by comparing the DNA to germline. CDR1 VTNTFY and CDR2 YDVSTARD come from the germline V gene (reference sequence). CDR3 length: 14 amino acids. V trimming: 1 base; J trimming: 3 bases; junction bases outside the gene matches: 2. In DNA, the CDR3 is TGTGCCACCTGGGACAGTGGTAGTGATTGGATCAAGACGTTT. Translated, it gives CATWDSGSDWIKTF.

Of note for this clone: Translating this DNA gives a protein that differs at residue 5 from the TCRdb one, which belongs to a much larger clone; a read error is likely, and the protein shown is this translation. This chain connects TRGV5 to TRGJP1. The J gene was missing in TCRdb and was found by matching the end of the DNA to germline. The germline gives CDR1 VINAFY, CDR2 YDVSNSKD. V gave up 5 bases and J gave up 4 bases; unmatched junction bases: 10. The CDR3 is 15 amino acids. This CDR3 reads CATWGGPGTGWFKIF. The CDR3 nucleotides read TGTGCCACCTGGGGCGGCCCTGGCACTGGTTGGTTCAAGATATTT.

In its sample, this clone is medium-sized (0.01 to 0.1%). The genes are TRGV2 and TRGJP2. No J segment appears in TCRdb, so it was assigned here by matching the sequence to germline. The J segment lost 2 bases and the V segment lost 0 bases, leaving 9 bases of the junction unmatched. Germline CDR1 and CDR2: EGSNGY and YDSYNSKV. The CDR3 spans 17 residues. The CDR3 spells CATWDGPGSSSDWIKTF. The CDR3 DNA reads as TGTGCCACCTGGGACGGGCCCGGATCCAGTAGTGATTGGATCAAGACGTTT.

V and J are TRGV4 and TRGJP1. TCRdb carries no J gene annotation; the J gene was assigned here by matching the DNA with germline. This CDR3 comprises 14 residues. Trimming cost V 9 bases and J 6 bases; bases outside gene matches: 13. The germline CDR1 and CDR2 sequences are EGSTGY and YDSYTSSV. The CDR3 coding sequence is TGTGCCACCCCCTTGGATTTTGCTGGTTGGTTCAAGATATTT. Protein product: CATPLDFAGWFKIF.

In this sample, this clone is medium-sized. The J gene is TRGJ1 or TRGJ2, the V gene TRGV2. TCRdb leaves out the J gene; it was filled in here by matching the DNA to germline. The CDR3 contains 14 residues. Unmatched junction bases numbered 9, after V lost 0 bases and J lost 7 bases. Germline CDR1 is EGSNGY and CDR2 is YDSYNSKV. The CDR3 nucleotides read TGTGCCACCTGGGACGGGCCAGTTGGGTATAAGAAACTCTTT. It is translated as CATWDGPVGYKKLF.

This clone is medium-sized within its sample. V gene TRGV10 combines with J gene TRGJ1 or TRGJ2. Germline matching of the DNA provided the J gene here, since TCRdb leaves it blank. TRGV10 is assigned to the ORF class and has an uncertain function. The CDR3 loop spans 16 amino acids. With 8 bases clipped from V and 2 bases from J, the junction kept 16 bases outside the gene matches. The CDR3 sequence: CAAWDSPVFHYYKKLF. The CDR3 region has the DNA TGTGCTGCGTGGGATTCCCCCGTTTTCCATTATTATAAGAAACTCTTT.

This clone rates as medium-sized. The chain has TRGV8 and TRGJ1 or TRGJ2. The J gene, not given by TCRdb, was assigned here from a germline match of the nucleotide sequence. Germline CDR1 VENAVY, CDR2 YDSYNSRV. The junction had 5 bases not matched to a gene; V was cut back by 3 bases and J by 3 bases. CDR3 length: 13 amino acids. As DNA, the CDR3 is TGTGCCACCTGGGATCAGGGTTATTATAAGAAACTCTTT. This sequence encodes CATWDQGYYKKLF.

By proportion, this clone is medium-sized. The chain has TRGV5 and TRGJP1. Assignment of the J gene here rests on matching the DNA to germline, because TCRdb gives none. Germline V gene sequence: CDR1 VINAFY, CDR2 YDVSNSKD. The CDR3 covers 18 residues. V dropped 0 bases and J dropped 0; count of bases not matched to a gene: 10. In nucleotides, the CDR3 is TGTGCCACCTGGGACAGGCGGGGCCCAAATACCACTGGTTGGTTCAAGATATTT. Protein product: CATWDRRGPNTTGWFKIF.

Regarding this clone: TCRdb attributes to this sequence the protein of a much larger clone, which differs from the DNA translation at residue 4; a read error is likely, and the protein displayed is translated from the DNA. J is TRGJ1 or TRGJ2 and V is TRGV3. No J gene is reported in TCRdb; it was inferred here by comparing the DNA with germline. Germline CDR1 VTNTFY, CDR2 YDVSTARD (reference sequence). The CDR3 totals 12 residues. The CDR3 nucleotides read TGTGCCACCCGGGACAGTTTTTATAAGAAACTCTTT. Translated: CATRDSFYKKLF.

In this sample, this clone is medium-sized. The chain has TRGV2 and TRGJ1 or TRGJ2. As TCRdb names no J gene, one was assigned here on the basis of a DNA match to germline. Germline V lookup: CDR1 EGSNGY, CDR2 YDSYNSKV. V lost 4 bases, J lost 2 bases, and 17 bases stayed unmatched. The CDR3 extends over 17 amino acids. CDR3 nucleotide sequence: TGTGCCACCTGGGATGAAAGAACCCCCGGGGATTATTATAAGAAACTCTTT. It yields the protein CATWDERTPGDYYKKLF.

This clone is labeled medium-sized (0.01 to 0.1%). This chain links TRGV2 with TRGJP1. Here the J gene was assigned by germline matching of the DNA, as TCRdb has none. The CDR3 sequence is 16 residues long. CDR1 and CDR2 (germline): EGSNGY, YDSYNSKV. The V gene end was trimmed by 0 bases and the J gene end by 3 bases; junction bases not matched to a gene: 7. The CDR3 loop reads CATWDGPEATGWFKIF. Here the CDR3 DNA reads TGTGCCACCTGGGACGGGCCGGAGGCCACTGGTTGGTTCAAGATATTT.

This clone appeared many times. The chain is built from TRGV9 and TRGJ1 or TRGJ2. TCRdb is silent on the J gene; assignment here came from matching the DNA to germline. Germline lookup yields CDR1 GITISATS and CDR2 ISYDGTV (reference sequence). The CDR3 runs to 14 residues. The ends lost 2 bases at V and 0 bases at J; junction bases unmatched: 4. The CDR3 is CALWEGENYYKKLF. The CDR3 bases are TGTGCCTTGTGGGAGGGCGAGAATTATTATAAGAAACTCTTT.

This clone rates as medium-sized. This sample includes further DNA sequences coding for the same CDR3. V usage is TRGV2 and J usage is TRGJ1 or TRGJ2. The J gene, left out of TCRdb, was set here by checking the DNA against germline. Trimming at V came to 0 bases and at J to 3 bases, leaving 8 bases not matched to a gene. The CDR3 consists of 15 residues. Germline V lookup: CDR1 EGSNGY, CDR2 YDSYNSKV. CDR3 amino acids: CATWDGPRAYYKKLF. CDR3 sequence (DNA): TGTGCCACCTGGGACGGGCCGAGGGCTTATTATAAGAAACTCTTT.

By sample fraction, this clone is medium-sized. The rearrangement uses TRGV10 and TRGJ1 or TRGJ2. The J gene is absent in TCRdb and was assigned here via DNA matching to germline. TRGV10 is classed as an ORF, of uncertain function. V gave up 8 bases and J gave up 4 bases; unmatched junction bases: 3. CDR3 length: 11 residues. CDR3 loop: CAAWIYYKKLF. The CDR3 DNA sequence: TGTGCTGCGTGGATATATTATAAGAAACTCTTT.

This clone is deemed medium-sized. The same CDR3 also results from other DNA sequences found in this sample. The V and J genes are TRGV8 and TRGJ1 or TRGJ2. In the absence of a J gene in TCRdb, the DNA was matched to germline to assign it here. V trimming: 1 base; J trimming: 3 bases; junction bases outside the gene matches: 0. This CDR3 is 12 amino acids long. From germline, CDR1 is VENAVY and CDR2 YDSYNSRV. Written as DNA, the CDR3 is TGTGCCACCTGGGATAGTTATTATAAGAAACTCTTT. Translation gives CATWDSYYKKLF.

By share of the sample, this clone is medium-sized. The rearrangement joins TRGV10 to TRGJ1 or TRGJ2. The J gene, absent from TCRdb, was called here by matching the DNA to germline. Being an ORF, TRGV10 has a function that is uncertain. There are 14 residues in the CDR3. The ends lost 8 bases at V and 4 bases at J; junction bases unmatched: 12. The CDR3 DNA sequence: TGTGCTGCGTGGGAGTCTTCCCGATATTATAAGAAACTCTTT. This codes for CAAWESSRYYKKLF.

This clone is termed medium-sized. This chain connects TRGV10 to TRGJ1 or TRGJ2. Matching the DNA to germline supplied the J gene, which TCRdb does not give. TRGV10 is an open reading frame whose function is uncertain. V was pared by 8 bases and J by 9 bases, with 2 bases of the junction left unmatched. This CDR3 spans 9 amino acids. This CDR3 reads CAAWVKKLF. The CDR3 DNA reads as TGTGCTGCGTGGGTTAAGAAACTCTTT.

By share of the sample, this clone is medium-sized (0.01 to 0.1%). The chain uses TRGV10 and TRGJP1. No J gene is reported in TCRdb; it was inferred here by comparing the DNA with germline. TRGV10 is assigned to the ORF class and has an uncertain function. After removal of 8 bases from V and 0 bases from J, the junction contained 16 bases not matched to a gene. There are 18 residues in the CDR3. CDR3 sequence reads: CAAWDPHTTHTTGWFKIF. DNA for the CDR3: TGTGCTGCGTGGGATCCACATACTACCCATACCACTGGTTGGTTCAAGATATTT.